One sample yielded the 10 T cell receptor beta chains listed below, sequenced in a study of T cell clonality in common variable immunodeficiency. Findings of the study overall: Common variable immunodeficiency TCR beta sequences reportedly had fewer deletions and N-nucleotide insertions.

TCRdb's copy holds only in-frame clones and misses some; the assay was immunoSEQ multiplex PCR. This sample comprises 25,000 to 30,000 clones, none seen once only. Their antigen targets remain unknown. Sequencing was performed on peripheral blood mononuclear cells. All receptors derive from a human donor with common variable immunodeficiency.

This clone was found a few times. Read coverage stops 3 residues before the CDR3 terminus; the germline J gene supplies the remainder. The chain couples TRBV7-6 to TRBJ2-3, with D possibly TRBD2 on 6 matching bases. Germline assignment: CDR1 SGHVS and CDR2 FNYEAQ. Trimming shortened V by 1 base and J by 7 bases, and 18 bases separated the two germline ends. The CDR3 loop spans 16 amino acids. The CDR3 DNA, read in part, is TGTGCCAGCAGCTTAGGAGAAGGACTAACTTTGAATACG. Its protein is CASSLGEGLTLNT. The whole CDR3 is CASSLGEGLTLNTQYF.

This clone was seen more than once but under ten times. The read ends 3 residues shy of where the CDR3 ends; the end is completed using the germline J gene. J is TRBJ1-2 and V is TRBV30, with TRBD1 identical over 7 bases. The ends lost 3 bases at V and 6 bases at J; junction bases unmatched: 22. Germline CDR1 GTSNPN, CDR2 SVGIG (reference sequence). The CDR3 contains 18 residues. The DNA read from the CDR3 is TGTGCCTGGAGGATTTTTGACGCCGCCAGGGCAGGGGGGAATGGC. Its translation is CAWRIFDAARAGGNG. The full CDR3 sequence reads CAWRIFDAARAGGNGYTF.

CDR3 amino acids: CASSSPGVYEQYF. The sequenced CDR3 bases are TGTGCCAGCAGCTCTCCGGGGGTCTACGAG. The V call is TRBV5-6, the J call TRBJ2-7; tentative D call: TRBD2 (6 bases). The sequenced fragment ends 3 residues before the CDR3 boundary, so the rest is inferred from the germline J gene. The germline V and J ends were trimmed by 3 bases and 3 bases, with 10 bases remaining between them. The length of the CDR3 is 13 residues. Germline CDR1 reads SGHDT; CDR2 reads YYEEEE.

About this clone itself: From the germline J gene comes the end of the CDR3, since the read stops 3 residues before it. The rearrangement uses TRBV30 and TRBJ2-7; D is perhaps TRBD1 (6 bases). CDR1 is GTSNPN and CDR2 is SVGIG in the germline V gene (reference sequence). CDR3 length equals 13 residues. V lost 3 bases to trimming and J lost 4 bases, with 13 bases between them. This CDR3 is CAWRVPGEYEQYF. CDR3 DNA (partial): TGTGCCTGGAGAGTACCAGGGGAGTACGAG.

This clone was detected ten times or more. The CDR3 goes on 3 residues after the read ends, and that part is filled in from the germline J gene. V is TRBV30 and J is TRBJ1-1, with D tentatively TRBD1 (6 bases). The CDR3 is 16 residues long. The V end was cut by 3 bases, the J end by 1 base, with 18 bases between. The germline V gene encodes CDR1 GTSNPN and CDR2 SVGIG (reference sequence). CDR3 sequence: CAWSLGRGNGNTEAFF. Incomplete CDR3 DNA: TGTGCCTGGAGCCTAGGGAGGGGGAATGGGAACACTGAA. The full variable domain, in which reference TRBV30 and TRBJ1-1 provide the parts outside the CDR3, is SQTIHQWPATLVQPVGSPLSLECTVEGTSNPNLYWYRQAAGRGLQLLFYSVGIGQISSEVPQNLSASRPQDRQFILSSKKLLLSDSGFYLCAWSLGRGNGNTEAFFGQGTRLTVV.

To note about this clone: The CDR3 is cut off 3 residues early in the read; its end comes from the germline J gene. V is TRBV20-1 and J is TRBJ2-7, with 9 positions matching TRBD1. CDR3 length equals 16 residues. Trimming removed 0 bases from V and 6 bases from J; junction bases left unmatched: 12. The germline V gene encodes CDR1 DFQATT and CDR2 SNEGSKA (reference sequence). The CDR3 is CSARELGQGSTGEQYF. The DNA read from the CDR3 is TGCAGTGCTAGAGAACTGGGACAGGGCTCTACTGGCGAG.

This clone was counted ten times or more. The sequenced fragment ends 3 residues before the CDR3 boundary, so the rest is inferred from the germline J gene. The chain couples TRBV5-5 to TRBJ2-1; TRBD1 matches at 8 bases. Germline V gene data show CDR1 as SGHKS and CDR2 as YYEKEE (reference sequence). V dropped 2 bases and J dropped 5; count of bases not matched to a gene: 6. There are 15 residues in the CDR3. This CDR3 is CASSFDRGSNNEQFF. Partial CDR3 DNA: TGTGCCAGCAGCTTTGACAGGGGCAGTAACAATGAG.

This clone was detected ten times or more. The DNA ends 3 residues before the CDR3 does, and the rest of the CDR3 is filled in from the germline J gene. V gene TRBV5-1 combines with J gene TRBJ1-4, with a weak D call TRBD1 (6 bases). The CDR3 is 16 residues long. Trimming removed 2 bases at V and 4 bases at J, with 15 bases between. Germline lookup yields CDR1 SGHRS and CDR2 YFSETQ. The chain's CDR3 is CASSLDRRGFNEKLFF. The CDR3 DNA, read in part, is TGCGCCAGCAGCTTAGATCGGAGGGGGTTTAATGAAAAA.

This clone was picked up a small number of times. Read data end 3 residues before the CDR3 end; the end is taken from the germline J gene. The sample has other DNA sequences that encode this CDR3 too. The genes are TRBV19 and TRBJ2-1, with D possibly being TRBD1 (5 bases). The CDR3 runs to 15 residues. With 1 base removed from V and 2 bases from J, the gap between germline ends came to 9 bases. Germline CDR1 and CDR2: LNHDA and SQIVND (reference sequence). Partial CDR3 DNA: TGTGCCAGTAGTATAGCTGGACAAACCTACAATGAG. Its protein product is CASSIAGQTYNE. The CDR3 reads in full as CASSIAGQTYNEQFF.

This clone was recorded a few times. The CDR3: CASTPGQGSNQPQHF. The CDR3 bases that were read are TGTGCCAGTACCCCGGGACAGGGTAGCAATCAGCCC. This chain links TRBV19 with TRBJ1-5; the match to TRBD1 covers 9 bases. Sequencing ends 3 residues short of the CDR3 end; the germline J gene provides the rest. With V trimmed by 7 bases and J by 0 bases, 4 bases remained unmatched. This CDR3 has 15 residues. The germline V gene encodes CDR1 LNHDA and CDR2 SQIVND (reference sequence). The full variable domain, in which reference TRBV19 and TRBJ1-5 provide the parts outside the CDR3, is DGGITQSPKYLFRKEGQNVTLSCEQNLNHDAMYWYRQDPGQGLRLIYYSQIVNDFQKGDIAEGYSVSREKKESFPLTVTSAQKNPTAFYLCASTPGQGSNQPQHFGDGTRLSIL.